Listed here are 23 T cell receptor beta chains from one sample, sequenced in a study of blood T cell repertoires in COVID-19. Produced via immunoSEQ multiplex PCR; TCRdb's table is partial and in-frame only. The data hold more than 200,000 clones, with approximately 86% observed a single time. Material: peripheral blood. These receptors all come from a woman in her sixties with COVID-19, enrolled during active disease.

For the CDR3, the DNA is TGTGCCAGCAGTCCGTCCGGGACACTTCTCCTCAATTCACCCCTCCACTTT. Its translation: CASSPSGTLLLNSPLHF. The rearrangement links TRBV27 to TRBJ1-6; D is possibly TRBD1 (6 bases). The CDR3 has 17 amino acids. Germline V lookup: CDR1 MNHEY, CDR2 SMNVEV (reference sequence). Trimming shortened V by 5 bases and J by 7 bases, and 21 bases separated the two germline ends.

This chain joins TRBV7-8 and TRBJ1-5; perhaps TRBD1 as D (5 bases). The germline V gene has CDR1 SGHVS and CDR2 FQNEAQ. The CDR3 has 15 amino acids. Trimming shortened V by 0 bases and J by 0 bases, and 6 bases separated the two germline ends. The CDR3 DNA is TGTGCCAGCAGCTTAGCAGGGGATAGCAATCAGCCCCAGCATTTT. Translated, it gives CASSLAGDSNQPQHF.

This clone appeared once. CDR3: CATSDPGTGSGKGTEAFF. CDR3 nucleotides: TGTGCCACCAGTGATCCAGGGACAGGCAGTGGTAAGGGCACTGAAGCTTTCTTT. The chain combines TRBV24-1 with TRBJ1-1, with 8 bases identical to TRBD1. Germline CDR1 reads KGHDR; CDR2 reads SFDVKD. The V segment lost 3 bases and the J segment 4 bases; nucleotides outside the gene matches: 15. This CDR3 has 18 amino acids.

This chain joins TRBV6-2 or TRBV6-3 and TRBJ2-1, with 8 nucleotides matching TRBD2. Unmatched junction bases numbered 6, after V lost 2 bases and J lost 3 bases. Germline CDR1 reads MNHEY; CDR2 reads SVGEGT. The CDR3 is 16 amino acids. CDR3 in amino acids: CASSYAGLVDYNEQFF. The CDR3 DNA sequence: TGTGCCAGCAGTTACGCGGGACTAGTGGACTACAATGAGCAGTTCTTC.

The chain joins TRBV20-1 to TRBJ2-7, with TRBD2 as a possible D gene (6 bases). V was clipped by 3 bases and J by 6 bases, with 9 bases between them. This CDR3 region has 11 residues. CDR1 is DFQATT and CDR2 is SNEGSKA in the germline V gene (reference sequence). The CDR3 nucleotides read TGCAGTGCTAGGGTGGGAGGCGAGCAGTACTTC. It translates to CSARVGGEQYF.

The V and J genes are TRBV18 and TRBJ1-1; TRBD1 matches 9 bases. CDR1 is KGHSH, CDR2 LQKENI, per germline. The trim removed 4 bases at V and 3 bases at J, leaving 18 bases unmatched. The CDR3 spans 19 residues. The CDR3 loop is CASSLLIGTGMIRDTEAFF. The CDR3 nucleotides are TGTGCCAGCTCACTGCTCATCGGGACAGGGATGATCCGGGACACTGAAGCTTTCTTT.

CDR3 protein: CASSLDRAADTQYF. As DNA, the CDR3 is TGTGCCAGCAGTTTAGACAGGGCGGCAGATACGCAGTATTTT. V and J are TRBV28 and TRBJ2-3; 7 bases line up with TRBD1. Germline V CDR1 and CDR2: MDHEN, SYDVKM. The CDR3 has 14 amino acids. V lost 2 bases to trimming and J lost 4 bases; unmatched junction nucleotides: 3.

This CDR3 is CASAVGAYQETQYF. CDR3 in DNA: TGTGCCAGCGCCGTGGGGGCATACCAAGAGACCCAGTACTTC. The rearrangement joins TRBV11-1 to TRBJ2-5, with D perhaps TRBD1 (6 bases). Per germline, CDR1 SGHAT and CDR2 FQDESV (reference sequence). The CDR3 runs to 14 residues. V was cut by 8 bases and J by 0 bases, with 13 bases left in between.

This clone was seen once. This rearrangement joins TRBV27 to TRBJ1-2; 9 bases agree with TRBD1. Germline V lookup: CDR1 MNHEY, CDR2 SMNVEV (reference sequence). V gave up 2 bases and J gave up 10 bases; unmatched junction bases: 5. The CDR3 is made up of 13 amino acids. CDR3 sequence: CASSLTGQGFYTF. CDR3 bases: TGTGCCAGCAGTTTAACGGGACAGGGTTTCTACACCTTC.

The chain recombines TRBV28 with TRBJ1-5; D might be TRBD1 (5 bases). The CDR3 runs 15 residues. Trimming took off 6 bases at V and 1 base at J, with 13 bases between the two ends. Germline-derived CDR1 and CDR2 are MDHEN and SYDVKM. CDR3 protein: CASRLGTGSNQPQHF. For the CDR3, the DNA is TGTGCCAGCAGGCTCGGTACAGGCAGCAATCAGCCCCAGCATTTT.

J is TRBJ2-3 and V is TRBV5-1, with D tentatively TRBD2 (6 bases). V lost 2 bases, J lost 0 bases, and 16 bases lay in between. CDR1 and CDR2 (germline): SGHRS, YFSETQ. This CDR3 region has 17 residues. CDR3 amino acids: CASSLKLGGASTDTQYF. The CDR3 region has the DNA TGCGCCAGCAGCTTAAAGTTAGGAGGGGCTAGCACAGATACGCAGTATTTT.

The chain couples TRBV5-1 to TRBJ2-7; 8 bases line up with TRBD2. Trimming took 5 bases from V and 1 from J; bases not matched to a gene: 5. The CDR3 totals 14 residues. Germline loops: CDR1 SGHRS, CDR2 YFSETQ. The CDR3 sequence: CASRTGTRSYEQYF. Written as DNA, the CDR3 is TGCGCCAGCAGAACCGGGACTAGGTCCTACGAGCAGTACTTC.

The gene calls are TRBV5-1 and TRBJ2-2, with 11 nucleotides matching TRBD2. Per germline, CDR1 SGHRS and CDR2 YFSETQ. There are 16 residues in the CDR3. V gave up 1 base and J gave up 1 base; unmatched junction bases: 0. DNA of the CDR3: TGCGCCAGCAGCTTGCTAGCGGGGGGGAACACCGGGGAGCTGTTTTTT. Protein product: CASSLLAGGNTGELFF.

This chain joins TRBV6-2 or TRBV6-3 and TRBJ2-3; D may be TRBD2 (6 bases). The V gene lost 0 bases and the J gene lost 2 bases, with 9 bases spanning the gap. CDR3 length: 15 amino acids. Germline-derived CDR1 and CDR2 are MNHEY and SVGEGT. The CDR3 protein is CASSYSGTFTDTQYF. The CDR3 bases are TGTGCCAGCAGTTACTCCGGGACTTTCACAGATACGCAGTATTTT.

This chain connects TRBV6-1 to TRBJ2-1; TRBD1 matches 9 bases. The CDR3 runs to 16 residues. With 2 bases clipped from V and 4 bases from J, the junction kept 6 bases outside the gene matches. Germline V gives CDR1 MNHNS, CDR2 SASEGT. The CDR3 sequence: CASSERGGTGYNEQFF. The CDR3 DNA reads as TGTGCCAGCAGTGAAAGGGGCGGGACAGGGTACAATGAGCAGTTCTTC.

The rearrangement links TRBV6-5 to TRBJ1-2; perhaps TRBD1 as D (6 bases). The CDR3 is made up of 15 amino acids. V lost 4 bases, J lost 5 bases, and 17 bases lay in between. CDR1 MNHEY and CDR2 SVGAGI come from the germline V gene. The CDR3 coding sequence is TGTGCCAGCAGTTCTGGGACAAACCCTTTGTATGGCTACACCTTC. Its translation: CASSSGTNPLYGYTF.

The chain carries TRBV5-4 and TRBJ1-1; 11 positions agree with TRBD1. Germline lookup yields CDR1 SGHNT and CDR2 YYREEE (reference sequence). CDR3 size: 16 residues. Trimming cost V 5 bases and J 2 bases; bases outside gene matches: 8. This CDR3 reads CASSLDRGRRNTEAFF. DNA for the CDR3: TGTGCCAGCAGTCTGGACAGGGGGCGACGAAACACTGAAGCTTTCTTT.

The gene calls are TRBV19 and TRBJ2-3; 7 bases agree with TRBD2. The trim removed 4 bases at V and 4 bases at J, leaving 14 bases unmatched. Germline V CDR1 and CDR2: LNHDA, SQIVND (reference sequence). The CDR3 extends over 17 amino acids. In DNA form, the CDR3 reads TGTGCCAGTAGTACCCCCTTGGGGAGGGGTGGTGCAGATACGCAGTATTTT. Translating it yields CASSTPLGRGGADTQYF.

This chain links TRBV7-9 with TRBJ2-1, with 12 bases that match TRBD2. The CDR3 totals 17 residues. The trim removed 5 bases at V and 6 bases at J, leaving 11 bases unmatched. The V gene's germline CDR1 is SEHNR and CDR2 FQNEAQ (reference sequence). The CDR3 DNA reads as TGTGCCAGCAGCCCCCCATTTTCTAGCGGGAGGGCCAATGAGCAGTTCTTC. Translating it yields CASSPPFSSGRANEQFF.

The chain has TRBV2 and TRBJ2-4; 13 bases fit TRBD2. CDR1 and CDR2 from the germline V gene are SNHLY and FYNNEI. CDR3 length equals 18 residues. Trimming cost V 11 bases and J 0 bases; bases outside gene matches: 13. Here the CDR3 DNA reads TGTGCCCGGGGCGGGACTAGCGGGGCCCCCTTAGCCAAAAACATTCAGTACTTC. This translates into CARGGTSGAPLAKNIQYF.

The J gene is TRBJ1-2, the V gene TRBV2; TRBD1 is a possible D gene (6 bases). The CDR3 has 12 residues. Trimming cost V 5 bases and J 8 bases, with 12 bases left between them. CDR1 and CDR2 from the germline V gene are SNHLY and FYNNEI. In DNA form, the CDR3 reads TGTGCCAGCAGTACAGGGATCGGCGGCTACACCTTC. Amino acid sequence: CASSTGIGGYTF.

This chain uses TRBV7-9 with TRBJ1-1; 9 bases agree with TRBD1. The CDR3 contains 15 residues. Germline CDR1 SEHNR, CDR2 FQNEAQ (reference sequence). The V gene end was trimmed by 5 bases and the J gene end by 1 base; junction bases not matched to a gene: 5. This CDR3 is CASSPLGQGNTEAFF. The CDR3 bases are TGTGCCAGCAGCCCCCTGGGACAGGGGAACACTGAAGCTTTCTTT.

The V and J genes are TRBV3-1 (or the pseudogene TRBV3-2) and TRBJ2-1; 7 nucleotides match TRBD2. The CDR3 has 16 residues. Trimming at V came to 1 base and at J to 4 bases, leaving 7 bases not matched to a gene. In germline, CDR1 is LGHDT, CDR2 YNNKEL (reference sequence). The CDR3 region is CASSQGSGVNYNEQFF. The DNA of the CDR3 is TGTGCCAGCAGCCAAGGGAGCGGGGTTAATTACAATGAGCAGTTCTTC.